A single sample gave rise to the 21 T cell receptor beta chains below, sequenced in a study of T cells in women clearing cervical HPV infection. Generated by immunoSEQ multiplex PCR, the TCRdb table keeps only in-frame clones and is missing some. Its listing shows approximately 34,000 clones. The sequenced sample consisted of blood buffy coat. The receptors here all came from a woman between 18 and 69 years old with a cervical HPV16 infection that either progressed to CIN3+ or cleared (not recorded which).

As for this clone: The CDR3 end lies 3 residues beyond the end of the read and is filled in from the germline J gene. The genes are TRBV7-2 and TRBJ1-5; D ambiguous. The CDR3 loop spans 12 amino acids. V was cut by 2 bases and J by 7 bases, with 6 bases left in between. Germline V gene data show CDR1 as SGHTA and CDR2 as FQGNSA. The sequenced part of the CDR3 DNA is TGTGCCAGCAGCTTACGGGGACAGCCC. The encoded protein is CASSLRGQP. The complete CDR3 protein is CASSLRGQPQHF.

Concerning this clone: Sequencing ends 3 residues short of the CDR3 end; the germline J gene provides the rest. The chain uses TRBV6-1 and TRBJ1-2, with a possible D match to TRBD1 (6 bases). The CDR3 covers 13 residues. CDR1 MNHNS and CDR2 SASEGT come from the germline V gene. The DNA read from the CDR3 is TGTGCCAGCAGTGAAACCGGGGGGCTAGGC. This translates into CASSETGGLG. The entire CDR3 is CASSETGGLGYTF.

Note on this clone: The read gets to within 3 residues of the CDR3 end, and the germline J gene fills in the rest. The gene calls are TRBV19 and TRBJ2-3; no clear D gene. Germline V lookup: CDR1 LNHDA, CDR2 SQIVND (reference sequence). Trimming stripped 8 bases from V and 6 bases from J, with 6 bases between. The CDR3 consists of 10 residues. The covered CDR3 bases are TGTGCCAGTGTGCGTGATACG. It is translated as CASVRDT. From start to end, the CDR3 is CASVRDTQYF. The full variable domain, in which reference TRBV19 and TRBJ2-3 provide the parts outside the CDR3, is DGGITQSPKYLFRKEGQNVTLSCEQNLNHDAMYWYRQDPGQGLRLIYYSQIVNDFQKGDIAEGYSVSREKKESFPLTVTSAQKNPTAFYLCASVRDTQYFGPGTRLTVL.

Comment on this clone: Read coverage stops 3 residues before the CDR3 terminus; the germline J gene supplies the remainder. The genes are TRBV6-2 or TRBV6-3 and TRBJ1-4; D uncertain. The CDR3 consists of 13 residues. V gave up 5 bases and J gave up 2 bases, with 6 bases separating them. The germline V gene has CDR1 MNHEY and CDR2 SVGEGT. Incomplete CDR3 DNA: TGTGCCAGCAGTAGACACACTAATGAAAAA. Translating it yields CASSRHTNEK. The entire CDR3 is CASSRHTNEKLFF.

In the case of this clone: Sequencing ends 3 residues short of the CDR3 end; the germline J gene provides the rest. The J gene is TRBJ2-7, the V gene TRBV20-1; 9 bases fit TRBD1. This CDR3 has 14 residues. The V gene's germline CDR1 is DFQATT and CDR2 SNEGSKA (reference sequence). The J segment lost 5 bases and the V segment lost 1 base, leaving 6 bases of the junction unmatched. CDR3 DNA, as far as it was read: TGCAGTGCTAGAGTTGTTACAGGGGGCCACGAG. Translation: CSARVVTGGHE. The whole CDR3 sequence is CSARVVTGGHEQYF.

Comments on this clone: The CDR3 goes on 3 residues after the read ends, and that part is filled in from the germline J gene. The chain recombines TRBV20-1 with TRBJ1-2; D might be TRBD1 (5 bases). V was shortened by 1 base and J by 2 bases, with 11 bases between the two germline ends. CDR1 is DFQATT and CDR2 is SNEGSKA in the germline V gene (reference sequence). The CDR3 runs 14 residues. The CDR3 DNA, read in part, is TGCAGTGCTAGAGCGGTCAGGGAGAACTATGGC. Translation: CSARAVRENYG. The complete CDR3 sequence is CSARAVRENYGYTF.

Turning to this clone: The sequenced fragment ends 3 residues before the CDR3 boundary, so the rest is inferred from the germline J gene. The chain is built from TRBV7-9 and TRBJ2-1, with TRBD1 identical over 8 bases. This CDR3 has 14 residues. Germline V gene lookup returns CDR1 SEHNR and CDR2 FQNEAQ (reference sequence). Trimming at V came to 2 bases and at J to 5 bases, leaving 2 bases not matched to a gene. This CDR3 reads CASSLRQGNNEQFF. CDR3 DNA (partial): TGTGCCAGCAGCTTAAGACAGGGGAACAATGAG.

Concerning this clone: The read halts 3 residues ahead of the CDR3 end, with the missing end drawn from the germline J gene. The chain joins TRBV6-4 to TRBJ2-3; 7 bases agree with TRBD2. The CDR3 is 12 amino acids. CDR1 and CDR2 from the germline V gene are MRHNA and SNTAGT. The CDR3 bases that were read are TGTGCCAGCACCGGCGGGAGAGAGACG. Its translation: CASTGGRET. The whole CDR3 protein is CASTGGRETQYF.

With respect to this clone: The read terminates 3 residues ahead of where the CDR3 ends, so the germline J gene completes it. The V call is TRBV19, the J call TRBJ2-2, with 9 bases aligning to TRBD2. V lost 4 bases to trimming and J lost 0 bases; unmatched junction nucleotides: 9. Germline V gives CDR1 LNHDA, CDR2 SQIVND (reference sequence). The CDR3 consists of 18 residues. Incomplete CDR3 DNA: TGTGCCAGTAGTAGGGCGGTAGCGGGAGTTGCGAACACCGGGGAG. Protein sequence: CASSRAVAGVANTGE. Given in full, the CDR3 is CASSRAVAGVANTGELFF.

With respect to this clone: Sequencing ends 3 residues short of the CDR3 end; the germline J gene provides the rest. The chain has TRBV7-7 and TRBJ2-3, with TRBD2 matching 8 bases. This CDR3 is built from 16 residues. Germline CDR1 SSHAT, CDR2 FNYEAQ (reference sequence). J gave up 3 bases and V 5 bases, and 10 bases lay outside the gene matches. Here the CDR3 reads CASSQRAGEGTDTQYF. The CDR3 bases that were read are TGTGCCAGCAGCCAACGAGCGGGGGAGGGGACAGATACG.

A word on this clone: Sequencing ends 3 residues short of the CDR3 end; the germline J gene provides the rest. This chain uses TRBV19 with TRBJ2-1, with D hard to call. The CDR3 runs to 15 residues. Germline-derived CDR1 and CDR2 are LNHDA and SQIVND (reference sequence). Deletions cut 5 bases from V and 5 bases from J, with 16 bases between. The sequenced part of the CDR3 DNA is TGTGCCAGTAGTCTGGGCCCTTCCGGCCACAATGAG. Its translation is CASSLGPSGHNE. The entire CDR3 is CASSLGPSGHNEQFF.

Comments on this clone: The CDR3 end falls 3 residues outside the read, so it is completed with the germline J gene. The V and J genes are TRBV5-1 and TRBJ1-1; D is uncertain. Deletions cut 0 bases from V and 4 bases from J, with 4 bases between. From germline, CDR1 is SGHRS and CDR2 YFSETQ. The CDR3 extends over 12 amino acids. The CDR3 bases that were read are TGCGCCAGCAGCTTGGAAGGCACTGAA. It is translated as CASSLEGTE. The whole CDR3 protein is CASSLEGTEAFF.

Regarding this clone: The read falls 3 residues short of the CDR3 end, and the missing part is taken from the germline J gene. The gene calls are TRBV7-3 and TRBJ2-1, with 10 bases lining up with TRBD2. This CDR3 has 15 amino acids. Germline V gives CDR1 SGHTA, CDR2 FQGTGA. Losses at the gene ends were 6 bases for V and 6 bases for J; bases not matched to a gene: 8. CDR3 DNA, as far as it was read: TGTGCCAGCAGTTATTCTAGCGGGAGACTCAATGAG. Encoded protein: CASSYSSGRLNE. The complete CDR3 protein is CASSYSSGRLNEQFF.

As for this clone: Coverage ceases 3 residues before the CDR3 finishes, and the germline J gene fills in the end. The chain links TRBV19 to TRBJ2-3; 12 bases match TRBD1. Unmatched junction bases numbered 9, after V lost 3 bases and J lost 5 bases. CDR1 and CDR2 (germline): LNHDA, SQIVND (reference sequence). This CDR3 comprises 17 residues. The CDR3 sequence: CASSITSGQGAEDTQYF. The part of the CDR3 DNA that was read is TGTGCCAGTAGTATCACGTCGGGACAGGGGGCCGAAGATACG.

With respect to this clone: The observed sequence ends 3 residues before the CDR3 terminus, with the missing tail filled in from the germline J gene. The chain recombines TRBV2 with TRBJ2-4; 13 bases match TRBD2. The CDR3 sequence is 15 residues long. From germline, CDR1 is SNHLY and CDR2 FYNNEI. The CDR3 bases that were read are TGTGCCAGCAGTGTGACTAGCGGGGGGAAAGAGACT. It translates to CASSVTSGGKET. The whole CDR3 reads CASSVTSGGKETQYF.

A word on this clone: The read halts 3 residues ahead of the CDR3 end, with the missing end drawn from the germline J gene. The chain employs TRBV9 and TRBJ1-4; D is unclear. Trimming stripped 3 bases from V and 4 bases from J, with 4 bases between. Germline loops: CDR1 SGDLS, CDR2 YYNGEE. This CDR3 comprises 12 residues. Partial CDR3 DNA: TGTGCCAGCAGCGCAAATAATGAAAAA. Protein product: CASSANNEK. Given in full, the CDR3 is CASSANNEKLFF.

CDR3 DNA, as far as it was read: TGTGCCAGCATAGGGACTTCCACAGATACG. It codes for CASIGTSTDT. The CDR3 reads in full as CASIGTSTDTQYF. The V call is TRBV6-2 or TRBV6-3, the J call TRBJ2-3; D might be TRBD2 (6 bases). The observed sequence ends 3 residues before the CDR3 terminus, with the missing tail filled in from the germline J gene. V lost 7 bases and J lost 2, with 10 bases in between. This CDR3 has 13 amino acids. The germline V gene has CDR1 MNHEY and CDR2 SVGEGT.

The part of the CDR3 DNA that was read is TGCGCCAGCAGCGTGCGGGGGGCCCTGGACTACGAG. Translated, it gives CASSVRGALDYE. The CDR3 in its entirety is CASSVRGALDYEQYF. This chain connects TRBV5-1 to TRBJ2-7; TRBD2 matches at 8 bases. Read data end 3 residues before the CDR3 end; the end is taken from the germline J gene. CDR3 length: 15 amino acids. Unmatched junction bases numbered 9, after V lost 4 bases and J lost 3 bases. From germline, CDR1 is SGHRS and CDR2 YFSETQ.

Remarks on this clone: The read ends 3 residues before the CDR3 terminus; that terminus is restored from the germline J gene. The genes are TRBV18 and TRBJ2-3; tentative D call: TRBD1 (5 bases). CDR3 length: 13 amino acids. CDR1 and CDR2 (germline): KGHSH, LQKENI. This CDR3 reads CASSRQQQETQYF. CDR3 bases read: TGTGCCAGCTCCCGACAGCAACAAGAGACG.

Worth noting for this clone: Sequencing ends 3 residues short of the CDR3 end; the germline J gene provides the rest. V gene TRBV11-1 combines with J gene TRBJ2-3; perhaps TRBD1 as D (5 bases). The CDR3 extends over 15 amino acids. V lost 0 bases and J lost 4, with 11 bases in between. Germline V gives CDR1 SGHAT, CDR2 FQDESV (reference sequence). The CDR3 DNA, read in part, is TGTGCCAGCAGCTTAGCTCCCTTAGGGGCAGATACG. Its protein product is CASSLAPLGADT. The CDR3 in its entirety is CASSLAPLGADTQYF.

Turning to this clone: The read finishes 3 residues shy of the CDR3 end, and the germline J gene is used to complete it. The same CDR3 is also encoded by other DNA sequences in this sample. The V gene is TRBV7-2, the J gene TRBJ1-2; 8 bases line up with TRBD1. Germline CDR1 reads SGHTA; CDR2 reads FQGNSA. The CDR3 contains 13 residues. The CDR3 spells CASSLGDRGGYTF. The covered CDR3 bases are TGTGCCAGCAGCTTAGGAGACAGGGGCGGC.